The sequence of this T cell receptor beta chain was determined in a study of cytomegalovirus exposure and HLA in healthy donors. Study results and caveats: Later analysis indicated greater clonal expansion among HLA-associated TCR beta chains than among equally common other chains. An analysis done earlier found most TCR beta V segments productive about 87% or about 30% of the time. HLA alleles were associated with some 17,000 TCR beta sequences in a later analysis at 0.05 false discovery rate.

This clone showed up just a few times. Its specificity is unknown. Germline V CDR1 and CDR2: MNHEY, SMNVEV (reference sequence). The CDR3 length is 15 residues. Trimming removed 6 bases from V and 0 bases from J, with 12 bases in between. The PCR had 60 Vbeta and 13 Jbeta primers. TCRdb keeps only in-frame clones here, not all; method: immunoSEQ multiplex PCR. The sample comprises 180,000 or so clones, over 65% of which are singletons, and roughly 1.6% rests with the top ten. The chain combines TRBV27 with TRBJ1-3, with a tentative D call TRBD1 (6 bases). Sequencing was carried out using PBMCs. The receptor's source is a young man in good health and CMV-seronegative. Here the CDR3 reads CASSRAGDSGNTIYF. DNA of the CDR3: TGTGCCAGCAGCCGCGCAGGGGACTCTGGAAACACCATATATTTT.